This paragraph reports one T cell receptor beta chain. What it binds is not known. Relative to the germline gene, one junction end is altered; a read error may explain this. This sample is part of a study of T cell responses to AZD1222 COVID-19 vaccine. Study-wide findings and caveats: At 160-218 and 743-854, vaccine-associated CD4 TCRs were dominant, and they spanned spike. In a largely white British group with more females than males, clonal diversity was possibly underestimated. Reportedly, close to half of spike-specific TCRs are directed against unmutated variant regions. An increase in Spike-specific TCR breadth and depth was observed after two AZD1222 doses.

Sequencing used immunoSEQ multiplex PCR; TCRdb keeps in-frame clones, though not all of them. The sample includes roughly 50,000 clones, about 85% seen only once; the top ten take around 3.9%. The CDR3 consists of 13 residues. Sequences were derived from peripheral blood, sampled on day 0 of AZD1222 vaccination. The rearrangement uses TRBV12-3 or TRBV12-4 and TRBJ2-7; 8 positions agree with TRBD1. The TCR sequence derives from an adult in good health. CDR3 residues: CASSLSPWDRSDF. Written as DNA, the CDR3 is TGTGCCAGCAGTTTAAGCCCCTGGGACAGGAGTGACTTC.